This T cell receptor beta chain is from a study of regulatory T cells in long-lasting Graves disease. Whole-study findings and limits: Sharing of public clonotypes was greater in persistent patients (2,741) than in new patients (around 930).

CDR1 and CDR2 from the germline V gene are SNHLY and FYNNEI. Trimming cost V 5 bases and J 1 base, with 8 bases left between them. The CDR3 has 13 residues. Concerning this clonotype itself: The antigen remains undetermined.

With iRepertoire HTBI primers and Arm-PCR of CDR3 regions, TCR beta libraries were built. Via MiXCR, TCRdb re-called the multiplex PCR reads, giving one row per CDR3 protein. The repertoire holds approximately 480,000 distinct CDR3 sequences, with around 15% as singletons. Indicated time point: newly diagnosed GD, antithyroid drugs for less than 3 months. PBMC RNA served as the TCR library source. These data were likewise used in another study, on T cells in Graves' hyperthyroidism and ophthalmopathy. That report adds: With the HTBI primer set, the TCR CDR3 went through a first round of RT-PCR. Most thyroid clonotypes that were expanded above 0.001 also turned up in blood.

The sample consisted of peripheral blood mononuclear cells (PBMCs), taken at new diagnosis, from a patient treated with antithyroid drugs. The receptor was derived from a man between 35 and 55 years old with Graves disease. The chain recombines TRBV2 with TRBJ1-1, with D uncertain. The CDR3 DNA reads as TGTGCCAGCAGTAGAGACGAGAACACTGAAGCTTTCTTT. Translation: CASSRDENTEAFF.